What follows is one T cell receptor beta chain and its context. Its antigen is unknown. There are no base qualities to consult, and no much larger clone falls within one base. The cysteine opens and the phenylalanine closes a CDR3 of 14 amino acids. Only CDR3 DNA is held: 42 bases, read in frame from base 1. CDR1 and CDR2, per the germline V gene, are KGHSH and LQKENI. The germline V end is reduced by 6 bases and the J end by 3 bases; junction bases left unmatched: 7. The immunoSEQ Assay, a bias-controlled multiplex PCR, was used to amplify TCRbeta CDR3 regions from genomic DNA. The authors processed their data as follows. Within the assay, amplification of reference gene primers was used to estimate how many nucleated cells each sample contained. To quantify the absolute abundance of each unique TCRbeta CDR3 rearrangement, sequence reads were collapsed and filtered. For each sample, productive Simpson clonality was calculated as the square root of Simpson's diversity index across productive rearrangements. The clones in this table, taken by TCRdb from immuneACCESS, are in-frame only. Not every clone is retained; where verified, under half of the shortfall comes from an unresolved V gene, and the cause of the rest is unknown. V, J and clone size derive from that table, while D and trimming were established from the DNA sequence. This sample holds tens of thousands of clones; 88% were observed only once. The ten largest make up roughly 22% of the sample.

The data are from a study of blood T cell repertoires in COVID-19 (dated by TCRdb to about 2020). In terms of the full investigation: Samples from collaborators originated in the United States, Italy and Spain and spanned both the acute and convalescent phases of COVID-19. Deeply sampled blood TCRbeta repertoires from subjects exposed to, actively infected with, or recovered from COVID-19 were included in the dataset. The repertoires were released in a freely available public database meant as a resource for research on the immune response to SARS-CoV-2. The prospective study material was composed of cDNA or gDNA derived from T cells, B-cell-depleted T cells, or PBMCs. Where available, HLA class I and class II types were obtained from metadata supplied by the sample provider rather than from assay-based typing. Samples came from the ongoing ImmuneRACE study (first 160 participants) plus 1,254 subjects from 6 global collaborators. Nearly every sample came with metadata listing a de-identified subject ID, COVID-19 status, age in years and sex. Overall study results and their limits: How much clinical and demographic metadata was included differed by source and by participant, and the metadata was provided uncurated.

The collaborating institutions used their own protocols to collect whole blood in K2EDTA tubes. For TCRbeta analysis, collaborators shipped samples in one of three forms: frozen whole blood, isolated PBMCs, or DNA extracted from either of those sample types. The sample consisted of peripheral blood. The sequence links TRBV18 to TRBJ2-5, and TRBD1 matches 7 of the central bases. This clonotype originated in a man aged 65-85 years in a cohort sampled during active COVID-19. The base sequence is TGTGCCAGCTCTGATAGACAGGGAAAAGAGACCCAGTACTTC. Its protein is CASSDRQGKETQYF.